These 23 T cell receptor beta chains came from one sample sequenced in a study of blood T cells in healthy people across ages. A J-beta primer mix and a sample-barcoded 5' primer were used in a second PCR of about 7 to 12 cycles. TCRdb called the 5' RACE reads again in MiXCR, with one record for every CDR3 protein. The sample carries about 1.5 million distinct CDR3 sequences, approximately 40% recorded once. Sequenced material: blood. Source of these receptors: a woman aged 18-29 years in good health.

The chain is built from TRBV7-6 and TRBJ2-1; the match to TRBD2 covers 10 bases. V trimming: 4 bases; J trimming: 9 bases; junction bases outside the gene matches: 9. The CDR3 runs to 15 residues. Germline CDR1 and CDR2: SGHVS and FNYEAQ. CDR3 in amino acids: CASSSSGRGRPEQFF. CDR3 in DNA: TGTGCCAGCAGCTCTAGCGGGAGAGGGCGACCTGAGCAGTTCTTC. Looking up the rest from reference TRBV7-6 and TRBJ2-1 gives the full variable domain: GAGVSQSPRYKVTKRGQDVALRCDPISGHVSLYWYRQALGQGPEFLTYFNYEAQQDKSGLPNDRFSAERPEGSISTLTIQRTEQRDSAMYRCASSSSGRGRPEQFFGPGTRLTVL.

This clonotype was seen a handful of times. The V gene is TRBV6-6, the J gene TRBJ1-5; the D is unclear. Germline assignment: CDR1 MNHNY and CDR2 SVGAGI (reference sequence). The CDR3 extends over 16 amino acids. Trimming took 2 bases from V and 1 from J, leaving 12 bases between them. The CDR3 sequence is CASSYSPTGSNQPQHF. CDR3 in DNA: TGTGCCAGCAGTTACAGCCCCACTGGGAGCAATCAGCCCCAGCATTTT.

This sequence joins TRBV20-1 and TRBJ2-3; D perhaps matches TRBD2 (5 bases). Trimming left V 0 bases short and J 4 bases short, with 11 bases between. CDR1 DFQATT and CDR2 SNEGSKA come from the germline V gene (reference sequence). CDR3 size: 14 residues. The CDR3 sequence is CSARDGSGADTQYF. In nucleotides, the CDR3 is TGCAGTGCTAGAGATGGATCCGGGGCAGATACGCAGTATTTT.

This clonotype has a count of ten or more. The rearrangement links TRBV24-1 to TRBJ2-1; D ambiguous. Germline lookup yields CDR1 KGHDR and CDR2 SFDVKD. The germline V and J ends were trimmed by 2 bases and 2 bases, with 3 bases remaining between them. This CDR3 contains 13 residues. DNA of the CDR3: TGTGCCACCAGTGATTCGGCCTACAATGAGCAGTTCTTC. Residues: CATSDSAYNEQFF.

The chain links TRBV2 to TRBJ2-5; 8 nucleotides match TRBD1. V gave up 7 bases and J gave up 5 bases; unmatched junction bases: 9. This CDR3 is built from 14 residues. Germline assignment: CDR1 SNHLY and CDR2 FYNNEI. Here the CDR3 reads CASNQQGGVETQYF. In DNA, the CDR3 is TGTGCCAGCAATCAACAGGGGGGTGTGGAGACCCAGTACTTC.

This clonotype showed up just a few times. V usage is TRBV27 and J usage is TRBJ2-5; D possibly corresponds to TRBD1 (5 bases). The assigned J gene may be wrong: the sequence end matches TRBJ2-7 better. From germline, CDR1 is MNHEY and CDR2 SMNVEV (reference sequence). The CDR3 extends over 13 amino acids. The chain's CDR3 is CASSFLGAHEQYF. In DNA form, the CDR3 reads TGTGCCAGCAGTTTTCTTGGGGCGCACGAGCAGTACTTC.

The genes are TRBV14 and TRBJ1-2; D is unresolved. Germline assignment: CDR1 SGHDN and CDR2 FVKESK. V lost 4 bases to trimming and J lost 7 bases, with 16 bases between them. The CDR3 contains 14 residues. The DNA for the CDR3 is TGTGCCAGCAGCCTAGCAGGAGGGCTTGGTGGCTACACCTTC. Translating it yields CASSLAGGLGGYTF.

This clonotype was seen more than once but under ten times. The chain has TRBV14 and TRBJ2-5, with D possibly TRBD1 on 5 matching bases. With 5 bases removed from V and 2 bases from J, the gap between germline ends came to 15 bases. CDR3 size: 15 residues. Per the germline V gene, CDR1 is SGHDN and CDR2 is FVKESK. The CDR3 here is CASSWVGGAQETQYF. In DNA, the CDR3 is TGTGCCAGCAGCTGGGTCGGTGGGGCTCAAGAGACCCAGTACTTC.

The CDR3 sequence is CASSQDRGHEQYF. The CDR3 bases are TGTGCCAGCAGCCAAGACAGGGGACACGAGCAGTACTTC. The rearrangement uses TRBV3-1 and TRBJ2-5; weak D call: TRBD1 (6 bases). The DNA matches TRBJ2-7 better at its end, which makes the J call doubtful. CDR1 and CDR2 (germline): LGHDT, YNNKEL (reference sequence). This CDR3 contains 13 residues.

This clonotype was seen a few times. The chain has TRBV4-2 and TRBJ1-4, with D maybe TRBD1 (5 bases). Germline lookup yields CDR1 LGHNA and CDR2 YNFKEQ. CDR3 size: 15 residues. Trimming cost V 0 bases and J 8 bases, with 13 bases left between them. Here the CDR3 reads CASSQDPGVGEKLFF. The CDR3 coding sequence is TGTGCCAGCAGCCAAGATCCGGGGGTCGGGGAAAAACTGTTTTTT.

This clonotype was recorded a few times. This chain links TRBV6-5 with TRBJ2-1; 8 bases are shared with TRBD1. The germline V gene has CDR1 MNHEY and CDR2 SVGAGI. V gave up 10 bases and J gave up 4 bases; unmatched junction bases: 6. CDR3 size: 13 residues. The CDR3: CATGDRGYNEQFF. In DNA form, the CDR3 reads TGTGCCACGGGAGACAGGGGATACAATGAGCAGTTCTTC.

The chain links TRBV18 to TRBJ2-5; TRBD2 matches 10 bases. Unmatched junction bases numbered 14, after V lost 5 bases and J lost 11 bases. Germline CDR1 reads KGHSH; CDR2 reads LQKENI. The CDR3 is 15 amino acids. The DNA for the CDR3 is TGTGCCAGCTCAACTGGACTAGCGGCTTACAATGAGCAGTACTTC. This gives the protein CASSTGLAAYNEQYF. The complete variable domain, with remaining parts taken from reference TRBV18 and TRBJ2-5, reads NAGVMQNPRHLVRRRGQEARLRCSPMKGHSHVYWYRQLPEEGLKFMVYLQKENIIDESGMPKERFSAEFPKEGPSILRIQQVVRGDSAAYFCASSTGLAAYNEQYFGPGTRLLVL.

The chain couples TRBV27 to TRBJ2-7; TRBD2 might be the D (6 bases). This CDR3 has 13 residues. With 2 bases removed from V and 5 bases from J, the gap between germline ends came to 10 bases. Looked up from germline, CDR1 is MNHEY and CDR2 is SMNVEV (reference sequence). The CDR3 loop is CASSLTSLHEQYF. DNA of the CDR3: TGTGCCAGCAGTTTAACTAGCCTTCACGAGCAGTACTTC.

The chain uses TRBV7-9 and TRBJ2-3; TRBD2 might be the D (6 bases). V was trimmed by 5 bases and J by 2 bases, leaving 20 bases between them. Germline CDR1 is SEHNR and CDR2 is FQNEAQ (reference sequence). The CDR3 length is 17 residues. CDR3 loop: CASSDRGTRGPTDTQYF. As DNA, the CDR3 is TGTGCCAGCAGCGACCGTGGGACTCGGGGACCCACAGATACGCAGTATTTT.

This clonotype was observed a handful of times. The chain recombines TRBV7-3 with TRBJ2-5; the match to TRBD1 covers 8 bases. With 5 bases clipped from V and 5 bases from J, the junction kept 7 bases outside the gene matches. This CDR3 has 14 residues. Germline V lookup: CDR1 SGHTA, CDR2 FQGTGA. In DNA form, the CDR3 reads TGTGCCAGCAGCGATACAGGGGGAGAGGAGACCCAGTACTTC. Translation: CASSDTGGEETQYF.

Of note for this clonotype: A read error may be the cause here, since a much bigger clone is one base away. The CDR3 spells CASSDRGQNTEAFF. DNA of the CDR3: TGTGCCAGCAGTGACAGGGGGCAGAACACTGAAGCTTTCTTT. The chain combines TRBV6-6 with TRBJ1-1; 10 bases fit TRBD1. CDR1 is MNHNY and CDR2 is SVGAGI in the germline V gene (reference sequence). After removal of 5 bases from V and 1 base from J, the junction contained 1 base not matched to a gene. The length of the CDR3 is 14 residues.

The chain has TRBV20-1 and TRBJ1-5; TRBD1 matches 8 bases. The CDR3 length is 13 residues. The J segment lost 5 bases and the V segment lost 5 bases, leaving 5 bases of the junction unmatched. Germline CDR1 DFQATT, CDR2 SNEGSKA (reference sequence). The DNA of the CDR3 is TGCAGTGCTGTCGGACAGGGCGATCAGCCCCAGCATTTT. Translating it yields CSAVGQGDQPQHF.

This clonotype has more than one count but fewer than ten. The J gene is TRBJ2-1, the V gene TRBV18; TRBD2 matches 8 bases. The J segment lost 3 bases and the V segment lost 3 bases, leaving 4 bases of the junction unmatched. Germline assignment: CDR1 KGHSH and CDR2 LQKENI. This CDR3 contains 15 residues. CDR3: CASSPLGLGYNEQFF. In DNA form, the CDR3 reads TGTGCCAGCTCACCTTTGGGACTAGGCTACAATGAGCAGTTCTTC.

This chain links TRBV4-1 with TRBJ1-1; TRBD1 matches at 8 bases. This CDR3 region has 15 residues. Germline CDR1 and CDR2: MGHRA and YSYEKL. With V trimmed by 5 bases and J by 1 base, 6 bases remained unmatched. CDR3 nucleotide sequence: TGCGCCAGCAGCGCCGGACAGGGTAAGAACACTGAAGCTTTCTTT. It encodes CASSAGQGKNTEAFF.

The chain carries TRBV20-1 and TRBJ2-5; tentatively, D is TRBD2 (5 bases). CDR1 is DFQATT and CDR2 is SNEGSKA in the germline V gene (reference sequence). Trimming removed 3 bases from V and 2 bases from J, with 13 bases in between. The CDR3 is 14 residues long. CDR3 in DNA: TGCAGTGCTAGTGTGGCAGCGGATCAAGAGACCCAGTACTTC. This sequence encodes CSASVAADQETQYF.

Only a few counts were recorded for this clonotype. The CDR3 protein is CSAPTHGTKETQYF. The CDR3, as DNA: TGCAGCGCCCCCACGCACGGGACGAAAGAGACCCAGTACTTC. The gene calls are TRBV29-1 and TRBJ2-5, with D possibly being TRBD1 or TRBD2 (5 bases each). There are 14 residues in the CDR3. Trimming shortened V by 7 bases and J by 3 bases, and 18 bases separated the two germline ends. Germline values: CDR1 SQVTM, CDR2 ANQGSEA.

The chain carries TRBV7-2 and TRBJ1-3; unclear D gene. Trimming took 6 bases from V and 0 from J, leaving 6 bases between them. This CDR3 has 13 amino acids. Per the germline V gene, CDR1 is SGHTA and CDR2 is FQGNSA. The CDR3 sequence is CASSTYSGNTIYF. As DNA, the CDR3 is TGTGCCAGCAGTACATACTCTGGAAACACCATATATTTT.

The chain uses TRBV12-3 or TRBV12-4 and TRBJ2-1; the D gene is possibly TRBD2 (6 bases). The CDR3 length is 14 residues. With 7 bases removed from V and 7 bases from J, the gap between germline ends came to 17 bases. The CDR3 spells CASTPLGGRNEQFF. The CDR3 bases are TGTGCCAGCACCCCCTTGGGAGGTAGGAATGAGCAGTTCTTC.